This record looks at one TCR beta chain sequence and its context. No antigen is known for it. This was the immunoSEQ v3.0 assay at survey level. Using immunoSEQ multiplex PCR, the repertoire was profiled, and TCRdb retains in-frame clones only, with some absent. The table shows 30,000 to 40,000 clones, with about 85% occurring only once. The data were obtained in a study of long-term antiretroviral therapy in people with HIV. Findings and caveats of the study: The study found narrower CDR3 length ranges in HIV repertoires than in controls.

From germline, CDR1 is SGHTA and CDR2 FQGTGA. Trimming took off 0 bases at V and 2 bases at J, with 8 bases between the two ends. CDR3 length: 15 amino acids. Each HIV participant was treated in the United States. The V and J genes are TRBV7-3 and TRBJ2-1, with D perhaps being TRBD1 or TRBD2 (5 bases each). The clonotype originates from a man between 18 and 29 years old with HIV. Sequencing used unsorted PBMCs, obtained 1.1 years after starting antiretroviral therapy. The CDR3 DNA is TGTGCCAGCAGCTTAACCGGGACGGCCTACAATGAGCAGTTCTTC. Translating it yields CASSLTGTAYNEQFF.